Below, 13 T cell receptor beta chains from the same sample are listed, as sequenced in a study of cytomegalovirus exposure and HLA in healthy donors. 60 Vbeta and 13 Jbeta primers were used in PCR. Generated by immunoSEQ multiplex PCR, the TCRdb table keeps only in-frame clones and is missing some. The repertoire holds 140,000 to 150,000 clones, with roughly 70% as singletons. Sequenced material: PBMCs. These TCRs come from a woman in her sixties in good health and CMV-seropositive.

The chain uses TRBV27 and TRBJ1-1, with D perhaps TRBD1 (6 bases). There are 13 residues in the CDR3. V dropped 5 bases and J dropped 0 bases, with 7 bases sitting between them. Germline loops: CDR1 MNHEY, CDR2 SMNVEV (reference sequence). The CDR3 protein is CASSGDMNTEAFF. For the CDR3, the DNA is TGTGCCAGCAGTGGGGACATGAACACTGAAGCTTTCTTT.

This clone was seen only a few times. The chain has TRBV29-1 and TRBJ1-2; 10 bases align to TRBD1. The germline V gene encodes CDR1 SQVTM and CDR2 ANQGSEA. V was pared by 6 bases and J by 7 bases, with 8 bases of the junction left unmatched. The CDR3 is made up of 13 amino acids. The CDR3 protein is CSVFDRGQGGYTF. The CDR3, as DNA: TGCAGCGTCTTCGACAGGGGGCAAGGTGGCTACACCTTC.

This clone was detected only a few times. The J gene is TRBJ1-1, the V gene TRBV6-6; D not resolved. The germline gives CDR1 MNHNY, CDR2 SVGAGI (reference sequence). V lost 3 bases to trimming and J lost 3 bases, with 8 bases between them. This CDR3 has 13 amino acids. The CDR3 is CASSYRRDTEAFF. CDR3 coding DNA: TGTGCCAGCAGTTATAGGAGGGACACTGAAGCTTTCTTT.

The chain combines TRBV7-3 with TRBJ2-1; 12 positions agree with TRBD2. This CDR3 has 15 residues. Losses at the gene ends were 1 base for V and 10 bases for J; bases not matched to a gene: 5. Per germline, CDR1 SGHTA and CDR2 FQGTGA. The chain's CDR3 is CASSLRLAGVGEQFF. The CDR3 DNA is TGTGCCAGCAGCTTAAGACTAGCGGGAGTGGGGGAGCAGTTCTTC.

The chain couples TRBV25-1 to TRBJ1-2; TRBD1 agrees at 10 bases. The CDR3 is 15 residues long. J lost 7 bases, V lost 4 bases, and 9 bases had no gene match. CDR1 is MGHDK and CDR2 is SYGVNS in the germline V gene. The CDR3 is CASSARDRGYFGYTF. The DNA of the CDR3 is TGTGCCAGCAGTGCCCGGGACAGGGGCTACTTTGGCTACACCTTC.

The V and J genes are TRBV19 and TRBJ1-1; D might be TRBD1 (6 bases). In germline, CDR1 is LNHDA, CDR2 SQIVND (reference sequence). The V end lost 1 base, the J end lost 10 bases, and 10 bases lay between the germline ends. This CDR3 is 12 amino acids long. In DNA, the CDR3 is TGTGCCAGTAGTATAGCCGGCAGGGGAGCTTTCTTT. It encodes CASSIAGRGAFF.

The chain uses TRBV2 and TRBJ1-4, with no clear D. V lost 7 bases to trimming and J lost 3 bases, with 15 bases between them. The CDR3 runs to 15 residues. Germline V gene lookup returns CDR1 SNHLY and CDR2 FYNNEI. CDR3 sequence: CASTPQAGANEKLFF. CDR3 bases: TGTGCCAGCACTCCCCAGGCCGGGGCTAATGAAAAACTGTTTTTT.

This clone appeared a few times. This chain joins TRBV25-1 and TRBJ1-1; D is perhaps TRBD1 (5 bases). CDR1 and CDR2 from the germline V gene are MGHDK and SYGVNS. V was cut by 2 bases and J by 4 bases, with 11 bases left in between. The CDR3 consists of 14 residues. The CDR3 region has the DNA TGTGCCAGCAGTGAACGGGGGGGGGTCACTGAAGCTTTCTTT. Its translation: CASSERGGVTEAFF. Based on the CDR3 plus reference TRBV25-1 and TRBJ1-1, the full variable domain is EADIYQTPRYLVIGTGKKITLECSQTMGHDKMYWYQQDPGMELHLIHYSYGVNSTEKGDLSSESTVSRIRTEHFPLTLESARPSHTSQYLCASSERGGVTEAFFGQGTRLTVV.

The sample holds one count of this clone. The chain uses TRBV6-5 and TRBJ2-7, with 10 nucleotides matching TRBD1. Germline lookup yields CDR1 MNHEY and CDR2 SVGAGI. This CDR3 comprises 13 residues. J was trimmed by 5 bases and V by 7 bases; bases with no gene match: 5. The CDR3 nucleotides read TGTGCCAGCAAAAGACAGGGGGCCAACGAGCAGTACTTC. Translation gives CASKRQGANEQYF.

V usage is TRBV5-1 and J usage is TRBJ1-4; tentative D call: TRBD1 (5 bases). The CDR3 is 15 residues long. V was pared by 1 base and J by 7 bases, with 14 bases between. Germline-derived CDR1 and CDR2 are SGHRS and YFSETQ. DNA of the CDR3: TGCGCCAGCAGCTTGCAGGGTCAAGACCTTGAAAAACTGTTTTTT. It codes for CASSLQGQDLEKLFF.

The genes are TRBV20-1 and TRBJ1-2, with D unclear. Germline lookup yields CDR1 DFQATT and CDR2 SNEGSKA (reference sequence). CDR3 size: 10 residues. With 3 bases removed from V and 8 bases from J, the gap between germline ends came to 7 bases. The CDR3 protein is CSARLEGYTF. CDR3 DNA: TGCAGTGCTAGGTTAGAAGGCTACACCTTC.

The J gene is TRBJ1-1, the V gene TRBV15, with D possibly TRBD1 on 6 matching bases. Per germline, CDR1 LNHNV and CDR2 YYDKDF (reference sequence). This CDR3 spans 14 amino acids. V lost 4 bases and J 4 bases, leaving 13 bases between the germline ends. The CDR3: CATSTGLQGTEAFF. The CDR3, as DNA: TGTGCCACCAGCACTGGTTTACAGGGCACTGAAGCTTTCTTT.

The rearrangement joins TRBV6-6 to TRBJ1-1; 7 positions match TRBD1. V shed 6 bases and J 11 bases; nucleotides not matched to a gene: 12. Germline V gives CDR1 MNHNY, CDR2 SVGAGI (reference sequence). This CDR3 has 13 amino acids. The CDR3 DNA is TGTGCCAGCAGCCAATCGACAGGGACGGGCGCTTTCTTT. This gives the protein CASSQSTGTGAFF.